The T cell receptor beta chain described here comes from a study of identical twins (dated by TCRdb to the mid-2010s). For context, the study as a whole: The study deep-sequenced TCR alpha and beta repertoires from monozygotic twins, unrelated adults of various ages and cord blood to test whether fetal clonotypes persist. Replicate twin experiments were performed at different times using different library preparation protocols to rule out contamination. What the research found in general, with its limitations: The excess sharing between twins in beta out-of-frame sequences was weaker because fewer shared sequences reduced the signal-to-noise ratio. Because the same donors could not be followed over many years, the conclusions depended on cross-sectional statistical analysis. Out-of-frame TCR alpha sequences shared between twins showed an excess of low generation-probability sequences compared with coincidental sharing between unrelated individuals. Zero-insertion analyses could be partly confounded by invariant T cells such as MAIT and iNKT, though diverse VJ usage argued against such confounding for most clonotypes. Abundant cord blood beta clonotypes carried fewer insertions; young adult naive repertoires showed a weaker similar trend, while memory repertoires showed none. In monozygotic twins, out-of-frame TCR alpha sharing was systematically underestimated by recombination models, although the models agreed with sharing between unrelated individuals.

The table lists this clonotype with many counts. The antigen it binds to is not known. No base-level quality is on record; no much larger clone is a single base apart. Only healthy Caucasian donors were included. Including the terminal cysteine and phenylalanine, the CDR3 comprises 12 residues. Just the 36-base CDR3 DNA is kept, in frame starting at base 1. V is reduced by 5 bases and J by 4 bases, leaving a spacing of 12 bases between them. Taken from the germline V gene, the CDR1 and CDR2 loops are SQVTM and ANQGSEA. Library preparation was by 5' RACE. Sequencing was carried out with an Illumina HiSeq 2000. A universal primer binding site was introduced by template switching, and a unique molecular identifier was present in the final cDNA, enabling accurate counting of TCR cDNA molecules. Specific primers in the conserved constant-segment region were used to synthesize first-strand cDNA for the TCR alpha and beta chains. To control for contamination, each cDNA library was double barcoded with a SMART-Mk sample barcode plus Illumina barcodes. TruSeq adapter sequences and Illumina sample barcodes were added in two successive PCR steps. The TCR alpha and beta cDNA libraries were sequenced on the Illumina HiSeq platform using custom primers. Per the authors' processing: MiGEC was used to process raw reads and extract unique molecular identifiers, and MiXCR was used to find CDR3 positions. For each individual, recombination models were inferred using an EM algorithm with the repgenHMM and IGoR tools. Shared clonotype analysis was performed with the tcR package in R, normalizing sharing by the product of cloneset sizes. To study raw recombination without the effects of thymic and clonal selection, out-of-frame nonproductive sequences were analyzed. TCRdb redid the processing of the public reads, applying fastp at Q25 and MiXCR, and retained in-frame beta chains. For every CDR3 protein sequence, its rows merge into one entry that carries the most common genes and DNA. For this entry, the V and J calls and clone size follow TCRdb and not the study's own pipeline. For this sample there are some 1,600,000 distinct CDR3 sequences; about 32% appear just once. The biggest ten clones account for approximately 0.25% of the sample.

This sequence uses TRBV29-1 and TRBJ2-7; a tentative D match to TRBD1 spans 6 bases. This sequence was found in a newborn girl in good health. Sequenced input: cord blood. The sequenced DNA: TGCAGCGTTATGAACACAGGGTACGAGCAGTACTTC. It is translated as CSVMNTGYEQYF.